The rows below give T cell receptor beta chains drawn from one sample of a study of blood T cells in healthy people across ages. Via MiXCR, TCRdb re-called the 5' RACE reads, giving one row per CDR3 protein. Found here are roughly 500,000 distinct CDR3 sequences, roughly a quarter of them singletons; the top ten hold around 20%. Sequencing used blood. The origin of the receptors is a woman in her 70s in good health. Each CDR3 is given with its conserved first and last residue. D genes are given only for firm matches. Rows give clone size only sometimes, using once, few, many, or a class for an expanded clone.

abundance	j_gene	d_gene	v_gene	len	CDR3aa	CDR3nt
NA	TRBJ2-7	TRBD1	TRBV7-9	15	CASSFFGTGGYEQYF	TGTGCCAGCAGCTTTTTCGGGACAGGAGGCTACGAGCAGTACTTC
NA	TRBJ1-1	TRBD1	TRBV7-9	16	CASSEPTGGLYTEAFF	TGTGCCAGCAGCGAGCCGACAGGGGGCTTGTACACTGAAGCTTTCTTT
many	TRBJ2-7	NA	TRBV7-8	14	CASSLVVEAYEQYF	TGTGCCAGCAGCTTAGTCGTGGAGGCCTACGAGCAGTACTTC
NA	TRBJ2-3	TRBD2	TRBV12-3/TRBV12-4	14	CASSTGGPTDTQYF	TGTGCCAGCAGTACGGGGGGGCCTACAGATACGCAGTATTTT
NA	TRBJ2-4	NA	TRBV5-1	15	CASSLAMGVENIQYF	TGCGCCAGCAGCTTGGCCATGGGGGTGGAAAACATTCAGTACTTC
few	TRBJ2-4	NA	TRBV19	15	CASSPRGPGKDIQYF	TGTGCCAGTAGTCCGCGGGGGCCGGGCAAGGACATTCAGTACTTC
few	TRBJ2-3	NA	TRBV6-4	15	CASSVGTASTDTQYF	TGTGCCAGCAGTGTAGGAACGGCTAGCACAGATACGCAGTATTTT
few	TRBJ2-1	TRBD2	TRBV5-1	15	CASSLSGGIYNEQFF	TGCGCCAGCAGCTTAAGCGGGGGGATCTACAATGAGCAGTTCTTC
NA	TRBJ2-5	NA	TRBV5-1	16	CASSLGTSGEVESQYF	TGCGCCAGCAGCTTGGGTACTAGTGGAGAGGTGGAGAGCCAGTACTTC
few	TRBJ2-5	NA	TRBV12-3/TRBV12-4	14	CASNLRDGGETQYF	TGTGCCAGCAACCTCCGGGACGGTGGGGAGACCCAGTACTTC
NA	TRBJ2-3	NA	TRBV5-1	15	CASSFGGQSTDTQYF	TGCGCCAGCAGCTTCGGGGGCCAGAGCACAGATACGCAGTATTTT
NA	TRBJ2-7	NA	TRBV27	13	CASGPGPHYEQYF	TGTGCCAGCGGACCGGGGCCCCACTACGAGCAGTACTTC
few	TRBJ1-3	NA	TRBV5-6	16	CASSLDPRSPGNTIYF	TGTGCCAGCAGCTTGGACCCTCGGAGCCCTGGAAACACCATATATTTT
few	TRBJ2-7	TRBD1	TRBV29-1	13	CSGRDRISYEQYF	TGCAGCGGACGGGACAGAATCTCCTACGAGCAGTACTTC
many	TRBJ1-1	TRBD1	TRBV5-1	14	CASSLGTGGTEAFF	TGTGCCAGCAGCCTGGGGACAGGGGGCACTGAAGCTTTCTTT
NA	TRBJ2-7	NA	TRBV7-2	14	CASSFGQLSYEQYF	TGTGCCAGCAGCTTTGGACAGCTCTCCTACGAGCAGTACTTC
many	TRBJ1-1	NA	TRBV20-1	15	CSARDRRVTSQEAFF	TGCAGTGCTAGAGATAGGAGGGTAACTTCTCAGGAAGCTTTCTTT
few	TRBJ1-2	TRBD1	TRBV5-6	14	CASSLGQIGGGYTF	TGTGCCAGCAGCCTGGGACAGATCGGCGGCGGCTACACCTTC
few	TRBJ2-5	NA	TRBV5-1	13	CASSQERRGTQYF	TGCGCCAGCAGCCAAGAAAGAAGGGGGACCCAGTACTTC
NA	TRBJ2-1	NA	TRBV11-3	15	CASSLGSTGYDEQFF	TGTGCCAGCAGCTTAGGATCGACAGGTTACGATGAGCAGTTCTTC
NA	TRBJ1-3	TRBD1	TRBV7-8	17	CASSLEGAVTSGNTIYF	TGTGCCAGCAGCTTAGAGGGGGCAGTAACCTCTGGAAACACCATATATTTT
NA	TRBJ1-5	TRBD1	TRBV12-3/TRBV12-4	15	CASSLLGQGNQPQHF	TGTGCCAGCAGTTTATTGGGACAGGGGAATCAGCCCCAGCATTTT
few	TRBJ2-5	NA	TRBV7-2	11	CASSHAETQYF	TGTGCCAGCAGCCACGCAGAGACCCAGTACTTC
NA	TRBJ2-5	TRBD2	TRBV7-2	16	CASSQNSPLAGGELYF	TGTGCCAGCAGCCAGAATTCTCCCCTAGCGGGAGGGGAATTGTACTTC
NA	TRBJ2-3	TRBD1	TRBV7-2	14	CASSLNRGEDTQYF	TGTGCCAGCAGCTTAAACAGGGGAGAAGATACGCAGTATTTT
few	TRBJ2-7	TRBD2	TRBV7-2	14	CASSPTSGGTTEYF	TGTGCCAGCAGCCCTACTAGCGGGGGCACCACCGAGTACTTC
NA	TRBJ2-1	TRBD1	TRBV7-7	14	CASSSMTGANEQFF	TGTGCTAGCAGCTCGATGACAGGGGCCAATGAGCAGTTCTTC
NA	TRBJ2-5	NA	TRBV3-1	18	CASSQDGVGSGRQETQYF	TGTGCCAGCAGCCAAGATGGGGTCGGGAGCGGAAGACAAGAGACCCAGTACTTC
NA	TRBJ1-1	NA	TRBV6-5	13	CASSLYIGTEAFF	TGTGCCAGCTCCCTATACATTGGGACTGAAGCTTTCTTT
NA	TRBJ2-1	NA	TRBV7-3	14	CASSLKGDSLLRFF	TGTGCCAGCAGCTTAAAGGGTGACTCCCTCCTGAGGTTCTTC
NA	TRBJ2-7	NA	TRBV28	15	CASSFPSPKGYEQYF	TGTGCCAGCAGTTTTCCCTCCCCGAAGGGTTACGAGCAGTACTTC
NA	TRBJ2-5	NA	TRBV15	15	CATSRDANRGSSSNF	TGTGCCACCAGCAGAGATGCAAATCGGGGGTCATCATCGAACTTC
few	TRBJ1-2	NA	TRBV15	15	CATSRDLGGSRGYTF	TGTGCCACCAGCAGAGATCTGGGGGGATCCCGTGGCTACACCTTC
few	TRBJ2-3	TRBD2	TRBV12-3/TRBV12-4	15	CASSSGTSGPGTQYF	TGTGCCAGCAGCTCTGGGACTAGCGGGCCTGGGACGCAGTATTTT
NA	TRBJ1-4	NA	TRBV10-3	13	CAISESFGEKLFF	TGTGCCATCAGTGAGTCCTTTGGGGAAAAACTGTTTTTT
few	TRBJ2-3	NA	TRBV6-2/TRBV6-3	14	CAGSPYVRQATQYF	TGTGCCGGCAGCCCTTACGTCCGACAGGCGACGCAGTATTTT
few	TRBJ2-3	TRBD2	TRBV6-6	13	CASQLAGTDTQYF	TGTGCCAGCCAACTAGCGGGCACAGATACGCAGTATTTT
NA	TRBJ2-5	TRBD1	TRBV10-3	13	CAIKGDREETQYF	TGTGCCATCAAGGGGGACAGAGAAGAGACCCAGTACTTC
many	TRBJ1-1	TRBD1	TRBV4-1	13	CASSQTGVTEAFF	TGCGCCAGCAGCCAGACAGGGGTTACTGAAGCTTTCTTT
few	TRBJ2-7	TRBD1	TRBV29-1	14	CSVERGTGGYEQYF	TGCAGCGTTGAAAGGGGAACAGGGGGCTACGAGCAGTACTTC
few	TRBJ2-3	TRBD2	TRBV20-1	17	CSAFLPGLAGDTDTQYF	TGCAGTGCTTTCCTCCCGGGACTAGCGGGGGACACAGATACGCAGTATTTT
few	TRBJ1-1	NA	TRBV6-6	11	CASREYTEAFF	TGTGCCAGCAGGGAGTACACTGAAGCTTTCTTT
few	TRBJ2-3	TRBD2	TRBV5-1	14	CASSTTSPPDTQYF	TGCGCCAGCAGCACGACTAGCCCGCCAGATACGCAGTATTTT
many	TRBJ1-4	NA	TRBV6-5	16	CASSYRRGLGNEKLFF	TGTGCCAGCAGTTACCGGAGGGGGTTGGGAAATGAAAAACTGTTTTTT
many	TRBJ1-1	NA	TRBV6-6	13	CATSGGGSTEAFF	TGTGCCACCTCCGGGGGGGGTAGCACTGAAGCTTTCTTT
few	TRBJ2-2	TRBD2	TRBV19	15	CASSPLAGDTGELFF	TGTGCCAGTAGTCCCCTGGCGGGGGACACCGGGGAGCTGTTTTTT